The present T cell receptor (beta chain) was sequenced within a study of OX40 agonist ivuxolimab in advanced cancers. Whole-study context: Enrolled patients in dose escalation had cancers that were hepatocellular carcinoma, melanoma, renal cell or head and neck cancer. Study outcomes and limitations: Compared with CD4+, CD8+ T cells on average had more expanded clones.

With 5 bases removed from V and 6 bases from J, the gap between germline ends came to 13 bases. This CDR3 contains 13 residues. Germline V gene lookup returns CDR1 SGHTA and CDR2 FQGNSA. About this clone itself: The antigen is undetermined.

Sequenced by immunoSEQ multiplex PCR; TCRdb stores in-frame clones only, minus some. Of 90,000 to 100,000 clones in the sample, 95% to 96% were seen once. This specimen consisted of CD4+ or CD8+ T cells sorted from blood, obtained in a trial of the OX40 agonist ivuxolimab. The source is an adult with an advanced solid tumor such as melanoma, head and neck, liver or kidney cancer. This rearrangement joins TRBV7-2 to TRBJ1-1; D not resolved. The CDR3: CASSPGLPSEAFF. The CDR3 region has the DNA TGTGCCAGCAGCCCCGGACTTCCCTCTGAAGCTTTCTTT.